The subject of this entry is one T cell receptor (beta chain). In the authors' methods: The authors estimated nucleated cell counts from reference gene primer amplification. Profiling relied on immunoSEQ multiplex PCR, and the TCRdb table lists in-frame clones only, not all of them. V and J calls and clone size are copied from that table; D and trimming were computed from the DNA. The sample carries some 85,000 clones, 75% to 85% recorded once. This entry is derived from a study of blood T cell repertoires in COVID-19. Study-wide background: Material from acute and convalescent COVID-19 was sourced from the United States, Italy and Spain.

The CDR3 covers 16 residues. Per germline, CDR1 LGHDT and CDR2 YNNKEL (reference sequence). Germline trimming cut 3 bases from V and 4 bases from J; bases unmatched to any gene: 4. The V gene is TRBV3-1 (or the pseudogene TRBV3-2), the J gene TRBJ2-6, with 9 bases identical to TRBD1. The receptor was isolated from a woman of 80 years or more with acute or convalescent COVID-19. Sequencing input: peripheral blood. CDR3 sequence (DNA): TGTGCCAGCAGCCACGGACAGGGGTACGGGGCCAACGTCCTGACTTTC. Residues: CASSHGQGYGANVLTF.